Listed here are 7 T cell receptor beta chains from one sample, sequenced in a study of graft-versus-host responses after intestinal transplantation. Their target antigens are unknown. Repertoires were generated with immunoSEQ multiplex PCR, while TCRdb's copy carries only in-frame clones and drops some. This table has some 86,000 clones, roughly nine tenths appearing once. The sample was unstimulated CD4+ T cells sorted from spleen or lymph node cells, taken before transplant. The receptors originated from a human donor who was the organ donor for an intestinal transplant.

This clone has just one count. V and J are TRBV15 and TRBJ2-1; TRBD2 matches 11 bases. V shed 1 base and J 3 bases; nucleotides not matched to a gene: 5. The CDR3 loop spans 17 amino acids. Germline V gene data show CDR1 as LNHNV and CDR2 as YYDKDF (reference sequence). CDR3 sequence: CATSRGVGTSGYNEQFF. The CDR3 bases are TGTGCCACCAGCAGAGGAGTGGGGACTAGCGGCTACAATGAGCAGTTCTTC.

This clone appeared a single time. This chain uses TRBV5-1 with TRBJ1-1; D possibly corresponds to TRBD1 (6 bases). CDR3 length: 14 amino acids. Trimming left V 4 bases short and J 3 bases short, with 13 bases between. Germline V CDR1 and CDR2: SGHRS, YFSETQ. The CDR3 protein is CASSPGERYTEAFF. CDR3 in DNA: TGCGCCAGCAGCCCAGGGGAGAGGTACACTGAAGCTTTCTTT.

J is TRBJ2-3 and V is TRBV11-2; TRBD1 matches 8 bases. The CDR3 is made up of 14 amino acids. V dropped 1 base and J dropped 3; count of bases not matched to a gene: 0. Germline V lookup: CDR1 SGHAT, CDR2 FQNNGV. The CDR3 DNA is TGTGCCAGCAGCTTAGGGACAGGGACAGATACGCAGTATTTT. This sequence encodes CASSLGTGTDTQYF.

V gene TRBV7-9 combines with J gene TRBJ1-2; D gene uncertain. This CDR3 has 14 amino acids. V lost 5 bases, J lost 4 bases, and 14 bases lay in between. Germline V gene lookup returns CDR1 SEHNR and CDR2 FQNEAQ (reference sequence). In DNA, the CDR3 is TGTGCCAGCAGCCCCGACATCCGATCCTATGGCTACACCTTC. Residues: CASSPDIRSYGYTF.

The V call is TRBV30, the J call TRBJ1-1; D ambiguous. This CDR3 spans 12 amino acids. The V gene's germline CDR1 is GTSNPN and CDR2 SVGIG (reference sequence). V lost 3 bases and J lost 9, with 14 bases in between. CDR3 bases: TGTGCCTGGAGCCGAGTGGAGGCCCAAGCTTTCTTT. This codes for CAWSRVEAQAFF.

This clone was seen just once. The CDR3 nucleotides read TGTGCCAGCATTGGGGGCAAATATAATGGCTACACCTTC. It translates to CASIGGKYNGYTF. This chain connects TRBV21-1 to TRBJ1-2; TRBD1, as called in the table, went unchecked against the DNA. TRBV21-1 is a pseudogene. The CDR3 sequence is 13 residues long.

The chain is built from TRBV4-2 and TRBJ1-4; 7 nucleotides line up with TRBD1. From germline, CDR1 is LGHNA and CDR2 YNFKEQ. J was trimmed by 2 bases and V by 0 bases; bases with no gene match: 0. This CDR3 region has 15 residues. The CDR3 nucleotides read TGTGCCAGCAGCCAAGAGACAGGGACTAATGAAAAACTGTTTTTT. It specifies CASSQETGTNEKLFF.